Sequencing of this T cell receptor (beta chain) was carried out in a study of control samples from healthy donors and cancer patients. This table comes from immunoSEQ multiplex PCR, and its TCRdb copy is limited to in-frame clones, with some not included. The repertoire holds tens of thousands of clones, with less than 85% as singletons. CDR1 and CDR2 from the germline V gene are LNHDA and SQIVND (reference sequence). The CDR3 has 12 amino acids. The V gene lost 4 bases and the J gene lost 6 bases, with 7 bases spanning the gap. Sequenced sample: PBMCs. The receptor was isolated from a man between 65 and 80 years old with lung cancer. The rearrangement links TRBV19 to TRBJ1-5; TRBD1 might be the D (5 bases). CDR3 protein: CASSNGGQPQHF. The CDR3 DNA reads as TGTGCCAGTAGTAACGGGGGTCAGCCCCAGCATTTT.